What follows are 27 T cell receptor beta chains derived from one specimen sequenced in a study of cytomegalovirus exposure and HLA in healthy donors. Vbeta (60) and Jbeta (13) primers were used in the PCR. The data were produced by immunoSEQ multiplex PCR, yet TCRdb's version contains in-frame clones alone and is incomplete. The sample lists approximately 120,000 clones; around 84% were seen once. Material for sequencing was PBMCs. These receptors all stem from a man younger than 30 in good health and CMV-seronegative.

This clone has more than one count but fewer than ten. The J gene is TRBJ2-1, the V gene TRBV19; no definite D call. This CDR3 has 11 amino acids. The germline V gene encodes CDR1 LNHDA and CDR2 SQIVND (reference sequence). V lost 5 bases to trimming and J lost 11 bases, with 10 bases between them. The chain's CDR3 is CASSQEVKQFF. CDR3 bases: TGTGCCAGTAGTCAAGAGGTGAAGCAGTTCTTC. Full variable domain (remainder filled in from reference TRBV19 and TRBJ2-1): DGGITQSPKYLFRKEGQNVTLSCEQNLNHDAMYWYRQDPGQGLRLIYYSQIVNDFQKGDIAEGYSVSREKKESFPLTVTSAQKNPTAFYLCASSQEVKQFFGPGTRLTVL.

This CDR3 is CASRAGNNSPLHF. CDR3 DNA: TGTGCCAGCAGGGCAGGGAACAATTCACCCCTCCACTTT. This chain links TRBV6-5 with TRBJ1-6; D is perhaps TRBD1 (5 bases). Germline-derived CDR1 and CDR2 are MNHEY and SVGAGI. The V and J ends lost 6 bases and 7 bases respectively, with 10 bases between them. This CDR3 region has 13 residues.

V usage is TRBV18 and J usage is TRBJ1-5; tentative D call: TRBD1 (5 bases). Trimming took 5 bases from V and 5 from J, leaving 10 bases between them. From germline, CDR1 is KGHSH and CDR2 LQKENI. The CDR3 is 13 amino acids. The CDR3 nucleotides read TGTGCCAGCTCAGTGGACACATATCAGCCCCAGCATTTT. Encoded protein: CASSVDTYQPQHF.

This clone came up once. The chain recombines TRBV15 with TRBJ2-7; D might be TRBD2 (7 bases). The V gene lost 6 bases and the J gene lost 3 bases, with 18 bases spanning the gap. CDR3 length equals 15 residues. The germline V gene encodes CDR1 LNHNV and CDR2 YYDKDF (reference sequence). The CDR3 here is CATRSTGGIYYEQYF. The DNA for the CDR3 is TGTGCCACCAGGTCAACGGGGGGCATTTACTACGAGCAGTACTTC.

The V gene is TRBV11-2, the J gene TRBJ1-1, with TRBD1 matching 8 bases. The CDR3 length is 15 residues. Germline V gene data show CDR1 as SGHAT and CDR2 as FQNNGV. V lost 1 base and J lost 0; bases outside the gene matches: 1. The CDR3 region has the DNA TGTGCCAGCAGCTTAGCAGGGGGCTTGAACACTGAAGCTTTCTTT. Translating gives CASSLAGGLNTEAFF.

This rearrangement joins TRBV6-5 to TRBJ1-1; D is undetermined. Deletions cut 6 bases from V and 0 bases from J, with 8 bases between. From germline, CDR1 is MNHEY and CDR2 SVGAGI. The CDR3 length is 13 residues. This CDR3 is CASRLLLNTEAFF. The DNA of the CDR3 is TGTGCCAGCAGACTTCTACTGAACACTGAAGCTTTCTTT.

In DNA, the CDR3 is TGTGCCAGCAGCTTCACAGGGGGCGGAAACACCATATATTTT. As protein: CASSFTGGGNTIYF. V and J are TRBV7-2 and TRBJ1-3; 9 bases line up with TRBD1. The CDR3 has 14 amino acids. Looked up from germline, CDR1 is SGHTA and CDR2 is FQGNSA. The ends lost 3 bases at V and 4 bases at J; junction bases unmatched: 1.

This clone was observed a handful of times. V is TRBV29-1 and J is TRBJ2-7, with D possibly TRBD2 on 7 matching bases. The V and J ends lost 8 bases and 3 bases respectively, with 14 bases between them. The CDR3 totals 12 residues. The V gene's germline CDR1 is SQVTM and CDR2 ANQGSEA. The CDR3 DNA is TGCAGCATCTACAGGGAGGGCTACGAGCAGTACTTC. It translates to CSIYREGYEQYF.

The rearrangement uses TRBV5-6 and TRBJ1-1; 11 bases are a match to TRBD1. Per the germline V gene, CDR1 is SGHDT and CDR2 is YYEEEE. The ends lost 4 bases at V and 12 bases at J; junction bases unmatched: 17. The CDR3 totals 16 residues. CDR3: CASSLLGLDRGRMSFF. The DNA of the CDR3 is TGTGCCAGCAGCCTCCTAGGATTGGACAGGGGGCGGATGTCTTTCTTT.

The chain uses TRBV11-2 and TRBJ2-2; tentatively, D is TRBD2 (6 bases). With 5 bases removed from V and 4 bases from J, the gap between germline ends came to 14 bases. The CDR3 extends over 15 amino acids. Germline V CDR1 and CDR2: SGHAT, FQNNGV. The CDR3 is CASSQYAGSTGELFF. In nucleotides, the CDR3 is TGTGCCAGCAGCCAATACGCGGGGAGCACCGGGGAGCTGTTTTTT. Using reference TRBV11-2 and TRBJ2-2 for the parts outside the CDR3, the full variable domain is EAGVAQSPRYKIIEKRQSVAFWCNPISGHATLYWYQQILGQGPKLLIQFQNNGVVDDSQLPKDRFSAERLKGVDSTLKIQPAKLEDSAVYLCASSQYAGSTGELFFGEGSRLTVL.

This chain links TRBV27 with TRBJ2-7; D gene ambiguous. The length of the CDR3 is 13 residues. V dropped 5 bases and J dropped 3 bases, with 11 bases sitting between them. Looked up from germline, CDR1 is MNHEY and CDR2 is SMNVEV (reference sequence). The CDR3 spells CASSREADYEQYF. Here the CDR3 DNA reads TGTGCCAGCAGTCGAGAGGCAGACTACGAGCAGTACTTC.

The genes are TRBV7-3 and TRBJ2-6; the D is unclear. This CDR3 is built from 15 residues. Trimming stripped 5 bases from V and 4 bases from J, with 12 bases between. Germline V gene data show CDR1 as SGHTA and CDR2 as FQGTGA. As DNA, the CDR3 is TGTGCCAGCAGCCCGAGAAGTAACGGGGCCAACGTCCTGACTTTC. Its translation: CASSPRSNGANVLTF.

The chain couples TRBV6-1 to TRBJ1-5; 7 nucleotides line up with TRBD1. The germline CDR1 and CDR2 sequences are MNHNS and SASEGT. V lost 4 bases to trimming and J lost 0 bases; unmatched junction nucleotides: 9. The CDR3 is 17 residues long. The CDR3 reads CASSGRGTENSNQPQHF. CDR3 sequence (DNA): TGTGCCAGCAGTGGGAGAGGGACAGAGAATAGCAATCAGCCCCAGCATTTT.

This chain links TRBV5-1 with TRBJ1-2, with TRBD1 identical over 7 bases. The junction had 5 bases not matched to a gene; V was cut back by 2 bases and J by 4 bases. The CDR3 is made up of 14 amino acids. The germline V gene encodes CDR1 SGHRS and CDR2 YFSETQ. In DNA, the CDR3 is TGCGCCAGCAGCTTTCCGGGACAGAGCTATGGCTACACCTTC. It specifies CASSFPGQSYGYTF.

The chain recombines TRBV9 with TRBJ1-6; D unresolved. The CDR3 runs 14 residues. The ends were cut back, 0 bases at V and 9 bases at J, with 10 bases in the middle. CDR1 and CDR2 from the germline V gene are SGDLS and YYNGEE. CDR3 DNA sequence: TGTGCCAGCAGCGTAGAGAACCGGGGTTCACCCCTCCACTTT. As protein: CASSVENRGSPLHF.

The CDR3 spells CASSQSDATDAAFF. As DNA, the CDR3 is TGTGCCAGCAGCCAAAGTGATGCGACAGACGCAGCTTTCTTT. This chain joins TRBV4-2 and TRBJ1-1, with D maybe TRBD1 (5 bases). CDR1 is LGHNA, CDR2 YNFKEQ, per germline. The V and J ends lost 2 bases and 10 bases respectively, with 17 bases between them. There are 14 residues in the CDR3.

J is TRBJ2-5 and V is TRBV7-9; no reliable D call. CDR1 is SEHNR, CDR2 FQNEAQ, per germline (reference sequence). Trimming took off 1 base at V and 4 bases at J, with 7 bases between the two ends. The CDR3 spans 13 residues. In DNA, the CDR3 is TGTGCCAGCAGCTTAGTTATCGGAGAGACCCAGTACTTC. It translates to CASSLVIGETQYF.

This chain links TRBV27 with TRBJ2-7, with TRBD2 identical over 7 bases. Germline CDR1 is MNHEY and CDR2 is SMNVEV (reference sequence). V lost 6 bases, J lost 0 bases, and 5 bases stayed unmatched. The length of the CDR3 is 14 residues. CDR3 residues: CASSPRTSSYEQYF. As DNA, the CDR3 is TGTGCCAGCAGCCCCCGGACTAGCTCCTACGAGCAGTACTTC.

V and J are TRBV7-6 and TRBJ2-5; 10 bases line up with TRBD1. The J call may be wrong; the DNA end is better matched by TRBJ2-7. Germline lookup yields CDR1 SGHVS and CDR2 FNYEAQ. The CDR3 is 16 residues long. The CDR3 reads CASSLAGTGAIYEQYF. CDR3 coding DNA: TGTGCCAGCAGCTTAGCAGGGACAGGGGCTATATACGAGCAGTACTTC.

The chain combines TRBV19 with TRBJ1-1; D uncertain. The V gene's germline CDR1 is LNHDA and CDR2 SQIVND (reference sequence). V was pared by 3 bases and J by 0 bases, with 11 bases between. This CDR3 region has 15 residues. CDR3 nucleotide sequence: TGTGCCAGTAGTATGGGTAGCCCAGTGAACACTGAAGCTTTCTTT. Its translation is CASSMGSPVNTEAFF.

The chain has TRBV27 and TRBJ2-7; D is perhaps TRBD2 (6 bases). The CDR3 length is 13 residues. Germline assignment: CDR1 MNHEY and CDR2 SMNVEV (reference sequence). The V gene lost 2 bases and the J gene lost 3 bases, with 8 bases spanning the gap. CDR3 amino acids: CASSLTGVYEQYF. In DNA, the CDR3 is TGTGCCAGCAGTTTAACGGGGGTCTACGAGCAGTACTTC.

Written as DNA, the CDR3 is TGTGCCAGCAGCCCAGGGACAGGGGGCGAGCAGTACTTC. It specifies CASSPGTGGEQYF. The J gene is TRBJ2-7, the V gene TRBV9; 11 bases agree with TRBD1. The ends lost 4 bases at V and 6 bases at J; junction bases unmatched: 3. Per the germline V gene, CDR1 is SGDLS and CDR2 is YYNGEE. This CDR3 is built from 13 residues.

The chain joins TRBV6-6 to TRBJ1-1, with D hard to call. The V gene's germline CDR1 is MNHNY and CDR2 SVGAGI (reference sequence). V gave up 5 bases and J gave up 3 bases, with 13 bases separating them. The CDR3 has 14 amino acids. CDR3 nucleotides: TGTGCCAGCAGTCCCCCGTTCGGGGACACTGAAGCTTTCTTT. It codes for CASSPPFGDTEAFF.

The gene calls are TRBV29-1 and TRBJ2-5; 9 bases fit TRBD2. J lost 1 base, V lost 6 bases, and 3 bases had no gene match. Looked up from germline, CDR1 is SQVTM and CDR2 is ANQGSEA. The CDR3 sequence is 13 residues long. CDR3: CSVLLAGQETQYF. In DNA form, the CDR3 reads TGCAGCGTCTTACTAGCGGGCCAAGAGACCCAGTACTTC. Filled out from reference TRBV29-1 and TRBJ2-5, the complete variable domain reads SAVISQKPSRDICQRGTSLTIQCQVDSQVTMMFWYRQQPGQSLTLIATANQGSEATYESGFVIDKFPISRPNLTFSTLTVSNMSPEDSSIYLCSVLLAGQETQYFGPGTRLLVL.

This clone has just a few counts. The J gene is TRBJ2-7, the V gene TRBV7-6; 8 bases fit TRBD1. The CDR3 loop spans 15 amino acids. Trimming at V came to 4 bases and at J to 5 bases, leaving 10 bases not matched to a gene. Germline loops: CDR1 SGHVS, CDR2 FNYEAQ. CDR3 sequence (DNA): TGTGCCAGCAGCTCCCGGACAGGGTCGAGTAACGAGCAGTACTTC. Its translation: CASSSRTGSSNEQYF.

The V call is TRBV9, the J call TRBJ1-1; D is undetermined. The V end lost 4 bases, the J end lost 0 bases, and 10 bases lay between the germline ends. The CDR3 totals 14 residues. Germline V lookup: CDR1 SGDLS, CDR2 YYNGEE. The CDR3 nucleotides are TGTGCCAGCAGCCTCGGCGGTTTGAACACTGAAGCTTTCTTT. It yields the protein CASSLGGLNTEAFF.

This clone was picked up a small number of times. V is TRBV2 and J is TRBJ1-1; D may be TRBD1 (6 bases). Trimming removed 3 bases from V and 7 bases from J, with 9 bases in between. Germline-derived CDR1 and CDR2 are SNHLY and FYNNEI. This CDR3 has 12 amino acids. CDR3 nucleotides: TGTGCCAGCAGTGACTGGACAGATGAAGCTTTCTTT. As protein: CASSDWTDEAFF.